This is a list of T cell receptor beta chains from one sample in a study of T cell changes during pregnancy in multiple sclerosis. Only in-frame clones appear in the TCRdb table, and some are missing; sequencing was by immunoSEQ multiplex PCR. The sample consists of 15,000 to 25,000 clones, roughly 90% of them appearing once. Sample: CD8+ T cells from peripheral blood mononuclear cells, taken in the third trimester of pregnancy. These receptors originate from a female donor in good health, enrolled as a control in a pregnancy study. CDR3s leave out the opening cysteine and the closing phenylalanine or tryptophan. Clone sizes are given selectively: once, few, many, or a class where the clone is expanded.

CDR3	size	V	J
ATSSPWHQLDGYT	.	TRBV15	TRBJ1-2
SATKDRDRY	.	TRBV29-1	TRBJ2-7
ASSLDGLAGETQY	.	TRBV7-9	TRBJ2-5
ASSLDRGQNEQY	.	TRBV13	TRBJ2-7
ASSNTSGVKDTQY	.	TRBV6-6	TRBJ2-3
ASSAYRYLAGGNGELF	once	TRBV9	TRBJ2-2
ASSSTSGEYNEQF	.	TRBV19	TRBJ2-1
ASSETGGGGDTQY	.	TRBV6-1	TRBJ2-3
ASSLAYPYEQY	.	TRBV5-6	TRBJ2-7
ASSSVRGADTQY	.	TRBV5-6	TRBJ2-3
ASRNPRGPNQPQH	.	TRBV19	TRBJ1-5
ASSPNPGGNTGELF	medium-sized	TRBV6-4	TRBJ2-2
ASSPRGGTGVETQY	.	TRBV11-2	TRBJ2-5
AIRANRGKRTEARNNEQF	.	TRBV10-3	TRBJ2-1
ASSPRGGSYNEQF	.	TRBV7-3	TRBJ2-1
ASRQLAGGIHNEQF	.	TRBV4-1	TRBJ2-1
ASSISWGSGGRWNEQF	once	TRBV19	TRBJ2-1
ASSSSLYYHEQF	.	TRBV7-9	TRBJ2-1
ASSLQGIAYEQY	.	TRBV5-6	TRBJ2-7
ASSWTGGESTEAF	.	TRBV5-5	TRBJ1-1
ASSLGTGGLSSYEQY	once	TRBV11-2	TRBJ2-7
ASSPIPGYANYEQY	.	TRBV18	TRBJ2-7
ASSIDKWGHSNQPQH	.	TRBV19	TRBJ1-5
ASSLGVSGDYSNQPQH	once	TRBV7-9	TRBJ1-5
ASAGQVADEQY	once	TRBV2	TRBJ2-7
ASSFRGGSSYEQY	.	TRBV7-2	TRBJ2-7
ASSSLAGSRYEQY	.	TRBV27	TRBJ2-7